The clone carrying this T cell receptor beta chain has just a few counts. The antigen is unknown. The source of the sample is a study of CD8 T cells in ankylosing spondylitis. Study-wide results and caveats: Some motif variants had been reported before (in reactive arthritis synovial fluid and blood).

Trimming stripped 6 bases from V and 2 bases from J, with 9 bases between. The CDR3 consists of 13 residues. Germline CDR1 is LNHDA and CDR2 is SQIVND (reference sequence). In making TCR beta libraries, quantitative 5'-RACE with molecular barcodes was used. TCRdb recomputed calls from the 5' RACE reads with MiXCR, one row per CDR3 protein. The table shows over 100,000 distinct CDR3 sequences, with approximately 6.8% occurring only once. The V gene is TRBV19, the J gene TRBJ2-3; D may be TRBD2 (5 bases). The sequence derives from a male donor with ankylosing spondylitis or in good health (not recorded which). Specimen: blood, either unsorted or a sorted T cell fraction (not recorded which). DNA for the CDR3: TGTGCCAGTAGAAGCGGTCTCACAGATACGCAGTATTTT. It encodes CASRSGLTDTQYF.